One and the same sample provided the 29 T cell receptor beta chains below, sequenced in a study of control samples from healthy donors and cancer patients. The assay was immunoSEQ multiplex PCR, and TCRdb's table has in-frame clones only and misses some. The sample gives about 150,000 clones, 75% to 95% of which show up once; about 3% is in the top ten. Sequenced sample: blood. Receptors were obtained from a young man in good health.

The gene calls are TRBV19 and TRBJ1-6; no clear D. The CDR3 is 16 amino acids. V gave up 2 bases and J gave up 5 bases, with 13 bases separating them. Germline V gives CDR1 LNHDA, CDR2 SQIVND (reference sequence). CDR3 DNA: TGTGCCAGTAGTATAAACTTGGCGGTAAATAATTCACCCCTCCACTTT. Protein sequence: CASSINLAVNNSPLHF.

This rearrangement joins TRBV30 to TRBJ1-1; no clear D gene. The germline V gene has CDR1 GTSNPN and CDR2 SVGIG (reference sequence). This CDR3 region has 11 residues. V gave up 3 bases and J gave up 12 bases, with 14 bases separating them. The CDR3 reads CAWSAGPETFF. CDR3 DNA: TGTGCCTGGAGCGCCGGGCCCGAAACTTTCTTT.

The chain couples TRBV5-1 to TRBJ2-7; TRBD2 matches 10 bases. Germline V gene data show CDR1 as SGHRS and CDR2 as YFSETQ. This CDR3 spans 14 amino acids. V lost 2 bases to trimming and J lost 6 bases; unmatched junction nucleotides: 5. CDR3: CASSLLASGGEQYF. In DNA, the CDR3 is TGCGCCAGCAGCTTATTGGCTAGCGGGGGCGAGCAGTACTTC.

The V and J genes are TRBV28 and TRBJ1-2, with TRBD1 as a possible D gene (5 bases). The V end lost 3 bases, the J end lost 3 bases, and 11 bases lay between the germline ends. Germline V CDR1 and CDR2: MDHEN, SYDVKM. The CDR3 runs to 14 residues. As DNA, the CDR3 is TGTGCCAGCAGTTTTAGGGGCGATCACTATGGCTACACCTTC. Its translation: CASSFRGDHYGYTF.

This clone was observed once. The chain carries TRBV7-3 and TRBJ2-1; 8 bases match TRBD2. Trimming at V came to 4 bases and at J to 4 bases, leaving 3 bases not matched to a gene. Per the germline V gene, CDR1 is SGHTA and CDR2 is FQGTGA. This CDR3 contains 14 residues. Here the CDR3 DNA reads TGTGCCAGCAGCTCAGGACTAGCTTACAATGAGCAGTTCTTC. Protein: CASSSGLAYNEQFF.

This chain uses TRBV18 with TRBJ1-2; the D gene is possibly TRBD1 (6 bases). This CDR3 has 16 amino acids. The germline gives CDR1 KGHSH, CDR2 LQKENI. V lost 5 bases to trimming and J lost 4 bases, with 20 bases between them. CDR3 sequence reads: CASSEYRDTASYGYTF. The CDR3 DNA reads as TGTGCCAGCTCAGAATACCGGGACACCGCGTCCTATGGCTACACCTTC. Based on the CDR3 plus reference TRBV18 and TRBJ1-2, the full variable domain is NAGVMQNPRHLVRRRGQEARLRCSPMKGHSHVYWYRQLPEEGLKFMVYLQKENIIDESGMPKERFSAEFPKEGPSILRIQQVVRGDSAAYFCASSEYRDTASYGYTFGSGTRLTVV.

This rearrangement joins TRBV27 to TRBJ1-1; D is unclear. CDR1 is MNHEY and CDR2 is SMNVEV in the germline V gene (reference sequence). The CDR3 spans 13 residues. Trimming removed 2 bases from V and 5 bases from J, with 9 bases in between. The CDR3, as DNA: TGTGCCAGCAGTTTAGGATCGAGGACTGAAGCTTTCTTT. Amino acid sequence: CASSLGSRTEAFF.

The rearrangement links TRBV29-1 to TRBJ2-7, with 7 bases matching TRBD1. The CDR3 extends over 15 amino acids. Germline assignment: CDR1 SQVTM and CDR2 ANQGSEA. Trimming removed 2 bases from V and 3 bases from J; junction bases left unmatched: 10. Written as DNA, the CDR3 is TGCAGCGTTGAACAACCGACAGGGTCGATCTACGAGCAGTACTTC. It encodes CSVEQPTGSIYEQYF.

This chain uses TRBV10-3 with TRBJ1-1, with 7 bases fitting TRBD1. Unmatched junction bases numbered 2, after V lost 4 bases and J lost 0 bases. The CDR3 is 14 residues long. Germline CDR1 and CDR2: ENHRY and SYGVKD. The CDR3 sequence is CAISGGQLNTEAFF. Written as DNA, the CDR3 is TGTGCCATCAGTGGGGGACAGCTGAACACTGAAGCTTTCTTT.

The genes are TRBV28 and TRBJ2-4; a weak D match, TRBD2 (6 bases). This CDR3 contains 17 residues. CDR1 is MDHEN, CDR2 SYDVKM, per germline. Trimming shortened V by 6 bases and J by 0 bases, and 18 bases separated the two germline ends. CDR3: CASSPTSGASAKNIQYF. Written as DNA, the CDR3 is TGTGCCAGCAGCCCAACCTCGGGAGCCTCAGCCAAAAACATTCAGTACTTC.

This chain links TRBV5-3 with TRBJ2-7; D not certain. TRBV5-3 is recorded as an ORF, its role being uncertain. The CDR3 consists of 15 residues. V was clipped by 3 bases and J by 2 bases, with 15 bases between them. CDR3 DNA: TGTGCCAGAAGCTACCCTCGACGCGGCCCCTACGAGCAGTACTTC. Its translation: CARSYPRRGPYEQYF.

The chain links TRBV6-6 to TRBJ2-7; D is ambiguous. CDR1 and CDR2 (germline): MNHNY, SVGAGI (reference sequence). The CDR3 spans 15 residues. V shed 2 bases and J shed 0 bases, with 11 bases lying between them. The CDR3 protein is CASSYGWVSSYEQYF. The CDR3 DNA follows: TGTGCCAGCAGTTACGGGTGGGTGAGCTCCTACGAGCAGTACTTC.

This rearrangement joins TRBV7-6 to TRBJ1-2, with D possibly TRBD1 on 6 matching bases. V lost 2 bases to trimming and J lost 1 base, with 8 bases between them. Germline V gene sequence: CDR1 SGHVS, CDR2 FNYEAQ. This CDR3 is 14 amino acids long. DNA of the CDR3: TGTGCCAGCAGCTTACCGGGACATAACTATGGCTACACCTTC. It translates to CASSLPGHNYGYTF.

This chain uses TRBV6-1 with TRBJ2-4; D may be TRBD2 (7 bases). Germline V gene sequence: CDR1 MNHNS, CDR2 SASEGT. The CDR3 sequence is 14 residues long. Trimming shortened V by 2 bases and J by 8 bases, and 13 bases separated the two germline ends. In DNA form, the CDR3 reads TGTGCCAGCAGTGAACGCGGGGGCTGGGACATTCAGTACTTC. It translates to CASSERGGWDIQYF.

This clone was picked up one time. The chain combines TRBV3-1 (or the pseudogene TRBV3-2) with TRBJ2-2, with D perhaps assigned TRBD1 or TRBD2 (5 bases each). Germline V gene lookup returns CDR1 LGHDT and CDR2 YNNKEL (reference sequence). Trimming removed 1 base from V and 2 bases from J, with 8 bases in between. This CDR3 comprises 15 residues. The chain's CDR3 is CASSQAGGNTGELFF. The DNA of the CDR3 is TGTGCCAGCAGCCAAGCTGGGGGAAACACCGGGGAGCTGTTTTTT.

The genes are TRBV11-2 and TRBJ1-4, with D perhaps TRBD1 (5 bases). The CDR3 is 17 residues long. Per the germline V gene, CDR1 is SGHAT and CDR2 is FQNNGV. V shed 0 bases and J shed 7 bases, with 18 bases lying between them. The CDR3 reads CASSLDGPRVVGEKLFF. The CDR3 coding sequence is TGTGCCAGCAGCTTAGATGGACCCAGGGTCGTGGGTGAAAAACTGTTTTTT. The variable domain in full, completed from reference TRBV11-2 and TRBJ1-4, reads EAGVAQSPRYKIIEKRQSVAFWCNPISGHATLYWYQQILGQGPKLLIQFQNNGVVDDSQLPKDRFSAERLKGVDSTLKIQPAKLEDSAVYLCASSLDGPRVVGEKLFFGSGTQLSVL.

The chain links TRBV15 to TRBJ1-2, with a weak D call TRBD1 (6 bases). The CDR3 has 14 residues. Trimming pared 4 bases from V and 4 bases from J, leaving 13 bases between. The germline CDR1 and CDR2 sequences are LNHNV and YYDKDF (reference sequence). The CDR3 region has the DNA TGTGCCACCAGCAAGGGGACATGGAGCTATGGCTACACCTTC. It is translated as CATSKGTWSYGYTF.

The chain employs TRBV7-8 and TRBJ2-1; 12 bases are shared with TRBD2. V was pared by 1 base and J by 10 bases, with 5 bases of the junction left unmatched. The CDR3 is 15 residues long. From germline, CDR1 is SGHVS and CDR2 FQNEAQ. This chain's CDR3 is CASSLVLAGGREQFF. The CDR3 coding sequence is TGTGCCAGCAGCTTAGTGCTAGCGGGGGGGCGGGAGCAGTTCTTC.

The chain joins TRBV2 to TRBJ2-3; the D is unclear. V lost 6 bases to trimming and J lost 2 bases, with 12 bases between them. CDR1 and CDR2 from the germline V gene are SNHLY and FYNNEI. CDR3 size: 14 residues. The CDR3 reads CASRMVILTDTQYF. The CDR3 nucleotides are TGTGCCAGCAGGATGGTGATTCTCACAGATACGCAGTATTTT.

The CDR3 loop reads CASGPHSLSEKLFF. CDR3 nucleotide sequence: TGTGCTAGTGGCCCTCATTCTCTGAGCGAAAAACTGTTTTTT. The rearrangement links TRBV12-5 to TRBJ1-4, with D unresolved. The germline V gene encodes CDR1 LGHNT and CDR2 FRNRAP. The V and J ends lost 6 bases and 8 bases respectively, with 16 bases between them. There are 14 residues in the CDR3.

The V call is TRBV10-1, the J call TRBJ2-6; 7 positions match TRBD1. CDR3 size: 17 residues. Germline V gene lookup returns CDR1 WNHNN and CDR2 SYGVQD (reference sequence). V lost 10 bases, J lost 2 bases, and 14 bases stayed unmatched. CDR3 amino acids: CANPSTGTSTGANVLTF. In nucleotides, the CDR3 is TGCGCCAACCCATCGACAGGGACCTCCACTGGGGCCAACGTCCTGACTTTC.

This rearrangement joins TRBV19 to TRBJ1-6; the D is unclear. The CDR3 consists of 17 residues. V lost 6 bases and J lost 0, with 15 bases in between. CDR1 is LNHDA and CDR2 is SQIVND in the germline V gene (reference sequence). This CDR3 reads CASREKALSSYNSPLHF. CDR3 nucleotide sequence: TGTGCCAGTAGGGAGAAGGCCTTGAGCTCCTATAATTCACCCCTCCACTTT.

This clone appeared once. The rearrangement uses TRBV6-4 and TRBJ1-1; D may be TRBD1 (5 bases). V was trimmed by 4 bases and J by 0 bases, leaving 12 bases between them. This CDR3 spans 15 amino acids. CDR1 and CDR2 (germline): MRHNA, SNTAGT. The CDR3 sequence: CASSAFPGMNTEAFF. CDR3 nucleotide sequence: TGTGCCAGCAGTGCATTCCCAGGGATGAACACTGAAGCTTTCTTT.

The rearrangement uses TRBV2 and TRBJ2-7; D perhaps matches TRBD1 (6 bases). This CDR3 spans 13 amino acids. The ends were cut back, 6 bases at V and 5 bases at J, with 14 bases in the middle. Germline V CDR1 and CDR2: SNHLY, FYNNEI. The CDR3 DNA reads as TGTGCCAGCAGCGACCAGGGGTTCGACGAGCAGTACTTC. Translation gives CASSDQGFDEQYF.

The chain has TRBV11-2 and TRBJ2-7, with D possibly being TRBD2 (6 bases). The CDR3 contains 14 residues. Trimming removed 7 bases from V and 3 bases from J, with 16 bases in between. Germline CDR1 SGHAT, CDR2 FQNNGV. The CDR3 DNA sequence: TGTGCCAGCACCCCGGGAGACAGTGTCTACGAGCAGTACTTC. Protein: CASTPGDSVYEQYF. Together with reference TRBV11-2 and TRBJ2-7, the CDR3 gives the full variable domain: EAGVAQSPRYKIIEKRQSVAFWCNPISGHATLYWYQQILGQGPKLLIQFQNNGVVDDSQLPKDRFSAERLKGVDSTLKIQPAKLEDSAVYLCASTPGDSVYEQYFGPGTRLTVT.

This chain uses TRBV6-6 with TRBJ1-2; a possible D gene is TRBD1 (5 bases). The CDR3 covers 13 residues. The germline CDR1 and CDR2 sequences are MNHNY and SVGAGI (reference sequence). The V gene lost 5 bases and the J gene lost 0 bases, with 7 bases spanning the gap. The CDR3 nucleotides read TGTGCCAGCAGTAGGGGAGCTAACTATGGCTACACCTTC. Translating it yields CASSRGANYGYTF.

The chain employs TRBV7-2 and TRBJ1-2; D uncertain. With 4 bases removed from V and 3 bases from J, the gap between germline ends came to 3 bases. The germline CDR1 and CDR2 sequences are SGHTA and FQGNSA. There are 11 residues in the CDR3. The chain's CDR3 is CASSSYYGYTF. As DNA, the CDR3 is TGTGCCAGCAGCTCATACTATGGCTACACCTTC.

The rearrangement uses TRBV30 and TRBJ1-1; D perhaps matches TRBD1 (6 bases). Trimming stripped 0 bases from V and 4 bases from J, with 15 bases between. Germline V gene lookup returns CDR1 GTSNPN and CDR2 SVGIG (reference sequence). This CDR3 has 15 amino acids. DNA for the CDR3: TGTGCCTGGAGTGTACTGGCAGGGGTATTCACTGAAGCTTTCTTT. It translates to CAWSVLAGVFTEAFF.

In DNA, the CDR3 is TGTGCCAGCAGCTTCGGTGGGGGGCCAAGCACAGATACGCAGTATTTT. Residues: CASSFGGGPSTDTQYF. V and J are TRBV7-2 and TRBJ2-3; the D call may be TRBD1 or TRBD2 (6 bases each). Trimming left V 3 bases short and J 0 bases short, with 13 bases between. CDR1 SGHTA and CDR2 FQGNSA come from the germline V gene. The CDR3 extends over 16 amino acids.